This T cell receptor beta chain was recovered during a study of lymphopenia after photon versus proton radiotherapy. Findings and caveats of the study: Post-nadir diversity loss with photons came from oligoclonal expansion, particularly CD8+ Temra cells.

This clone has only one observation. Its antigen is still unknown. The table came from immunoSEQ multiplex PCR; TCRdb's copy has only in-frame clones and leaves some out. The sample comprises approximately 24,000 clones, around 90% of which are singletons, and around 0.81% rests with the top ten. The germline gives CDR1 SGHRS, CDR2 YFSETQ. CDR3 length: 15 amino acids. V lost 0 bases and J lost 8; bases outside the gene matches: 7. The clonotype was recovered from a woman aged 45-59 years with cholangiocarcinoma. The sequencing used peripheral blood, collected from a patient treated with photon-based radiotherapy. The rearrangement uses TRBV5-1 and TRBJ1-2, with 10 bases aligning to TRBD1. CDR3: CASSLVDRGTLGYTF. Here the CDR3 DNA reads TGCGCCAGCAGCTTGGTGGACAGGGGGACTCTGGGCTACACCTTC.